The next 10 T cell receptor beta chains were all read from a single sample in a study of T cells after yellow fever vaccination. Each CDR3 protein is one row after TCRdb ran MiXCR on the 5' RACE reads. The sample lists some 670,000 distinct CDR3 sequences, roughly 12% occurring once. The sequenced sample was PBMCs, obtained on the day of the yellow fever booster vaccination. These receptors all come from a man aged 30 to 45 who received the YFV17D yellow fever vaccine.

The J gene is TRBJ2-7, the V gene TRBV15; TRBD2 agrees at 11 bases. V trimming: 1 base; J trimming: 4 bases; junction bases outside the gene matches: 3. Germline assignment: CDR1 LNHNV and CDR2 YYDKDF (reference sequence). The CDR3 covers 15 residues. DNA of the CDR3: TGTGCCACCAGCAGAGTACTAGCGGGAGATTACGAGCAGTACTTC. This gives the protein CATSRVLAGDYEQYF.

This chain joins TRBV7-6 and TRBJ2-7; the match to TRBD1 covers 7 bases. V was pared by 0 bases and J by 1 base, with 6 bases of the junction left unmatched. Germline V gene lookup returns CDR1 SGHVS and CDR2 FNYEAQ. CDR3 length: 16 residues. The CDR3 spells CASSLAGTDSSYEQYF. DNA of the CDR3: TGTGCCAGCAGCTTAGCCGGGACAGATTCATCCTACGAGCAGTACTTC.

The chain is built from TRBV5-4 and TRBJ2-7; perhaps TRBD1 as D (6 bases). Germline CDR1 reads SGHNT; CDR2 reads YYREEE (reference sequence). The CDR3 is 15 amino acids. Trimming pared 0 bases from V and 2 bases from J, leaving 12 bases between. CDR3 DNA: TGTGCCAGCAGCTTGGTTATAGGACAGACCTACGAGCAGTACTTC. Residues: CASSLVIGQTYEQYF.

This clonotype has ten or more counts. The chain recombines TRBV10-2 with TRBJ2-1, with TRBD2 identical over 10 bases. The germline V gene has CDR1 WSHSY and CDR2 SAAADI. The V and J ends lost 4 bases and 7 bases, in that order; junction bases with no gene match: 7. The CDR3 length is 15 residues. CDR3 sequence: CASSGPGLAENEQFF. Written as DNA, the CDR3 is TGCGCCAGCAGTGGACCCGGACTAGCGGAAAATGAGCAGTTCTTC.

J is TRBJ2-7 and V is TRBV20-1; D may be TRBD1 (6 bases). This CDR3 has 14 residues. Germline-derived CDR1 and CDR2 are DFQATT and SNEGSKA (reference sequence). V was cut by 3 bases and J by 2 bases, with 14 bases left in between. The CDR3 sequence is CSARPDSMPYEQYF. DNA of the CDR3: TGCAGTGCTAGGCCGGACAGTATGCCCTACGAGCAGTACTTC.

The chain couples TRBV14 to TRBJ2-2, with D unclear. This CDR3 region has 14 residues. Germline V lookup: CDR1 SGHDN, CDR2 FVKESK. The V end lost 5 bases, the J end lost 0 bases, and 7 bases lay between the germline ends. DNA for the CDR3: TGTGCCAGCAGCTGGGTGGCGAACACCGGGGAGCTGTTTTTT. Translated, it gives CASSWVANTGELFF.

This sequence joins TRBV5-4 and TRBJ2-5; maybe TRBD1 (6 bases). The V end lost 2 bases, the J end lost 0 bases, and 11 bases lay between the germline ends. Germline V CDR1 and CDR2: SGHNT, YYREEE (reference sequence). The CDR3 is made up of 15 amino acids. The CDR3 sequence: CASSFRDKYQETQYF. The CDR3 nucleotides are TGTGCCAGCAGCTTCCGGGACAAGTACCAAGAGACCCAGTACTTC.

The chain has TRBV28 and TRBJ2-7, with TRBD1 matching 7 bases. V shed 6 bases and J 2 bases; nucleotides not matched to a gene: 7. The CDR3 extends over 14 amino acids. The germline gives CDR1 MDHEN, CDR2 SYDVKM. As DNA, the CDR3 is TGTGCCAGCAGCCGACAGGGCATTGCCTACGAGCAGTACTTC. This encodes CASSRQGIAYEQYF.

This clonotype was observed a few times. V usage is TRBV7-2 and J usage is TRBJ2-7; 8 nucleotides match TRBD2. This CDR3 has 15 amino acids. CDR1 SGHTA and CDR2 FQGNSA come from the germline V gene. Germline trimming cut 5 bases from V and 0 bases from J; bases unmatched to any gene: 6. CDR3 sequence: CASSQASGFSYEQYF. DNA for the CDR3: TGTGCCAGCAGCCAGGCTAGCGGGTTCTCCTACGAGCAGTACTTC.

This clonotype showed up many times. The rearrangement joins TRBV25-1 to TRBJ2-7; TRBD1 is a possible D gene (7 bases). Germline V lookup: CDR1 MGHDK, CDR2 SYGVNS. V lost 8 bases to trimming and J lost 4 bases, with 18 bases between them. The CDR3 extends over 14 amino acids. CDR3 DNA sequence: TGTGCCAGCCCCAACCAGGGGGGCGCGTACGAGCAGTACTTC. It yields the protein CASPNQGGAYEQYF.